This T cell receptor beta chain stems from a study of T cell changes during pregnancy in multiple sclerosis. Measured with immunoSEQ multiplex PCR; TCRdb has only the in-frame clones, and not every one. The sample carries about 76,000 clones, around 93% recorded once. Trimming removed 0 bases from V and 3 bases from J, with 12 bases in between. The CDR3 sequence is 16 residues long. Germline V CDR1 and CDR2: SGHTA, FQGTGA. This material consisted of peripheral blood, taken in the second trimester of pregnancy. The chain couples TRBV7-3 to TRBJ1-5, with D perhaps TRBD1 (6 bases). The clonotype originates from a female donor with multiple sclerosis, enrolled in a pregnancy study. In DNA, the CDR3 is TGTGCCAGCAGCTTAACTGTGGGACACTTCAATCAGCCCCAGCATTTT. The encoded protein is CASSLTVGHFNQPQHF.